A selection of T cell receptor beta chains follows, all from one sample in a study of cytomegalovirus exposure and HLA in healthy donors. This table comes from immunoSEQ multiplex PCR, and its TCRdb copy is limited to in-frame clones, with some not included. The table has nearly 100,000 clones, roughly 76% seen once. Source material: PBMCs. The receptors originated from a woman aged 60-75 years in good health and CMV-seropositive. CDR3s include the opening cysteine and the closing phenylalanine or tryptophan. The D gene is left open where the match is weak. Where a row states a size, it is once, few, many or the class of an expanded clone; other rows omit it.

TRBJ1-2	-	TRBD1	TRBV9	CASSVDRGGGYTF	TGTGCCAGCAGCGTAGACAGGGGCGGAGGCTACACCTTC
TRBJ1-2	-	-	TRBV6-1	CASSEDRVRVGYTF	TGTGCCAGCAGTGAAGATAGGGTCAGGGTTGGCTACACCTTC
TRBJ1-5	-	TRBD1	TRBV2	CASSGQGNNQPQHF	TGTGCCAGCAGTGGACAGGGGAACAATCAGCCCCAGCATTTT
TRBJ1-5	-	-	TRBV18	CASTMGQEFQPQHF	TGTGCCAGCACCATGGGACAAGAGTTTCAGCCCCAGCATTTT
TRBJ1-2	-	-	TRBV27	CASSPLLTRGYTF	TGTGCCAGCAGTCCCCTTCTCACTAGAGGCTACACCTTC
TRBJ2-7	-	-	TRBV6-4	CASSDTLERVASYEQYF	TGTGCCAGCAGTGACACACTGGAGCGGGTAGCCTCCTACGAGCAGTACTTC
TRBJ2-3	once	-	TRBV4-1	CASSQESRTQYF	TGCGCCAGCAGCCAAGAGTCCCGTACGCAGTATTTT
TRBJ2-1	-	TRBD2	TRBV30	CAECGRTEQFF	TGTGCCGAGTGCGGGAGGACTGAGCAGTTCTTC
TRBJ2-2	-	TRBD1	TRBV6-1	CATRQTGILTGELFF	TGTGCCACTCGACAGACAGGGATCCTCACCGGGGAGCTGTTTTTT
TRBJ2-7	-	TRBD2	TRBV28	CASSLTTSGRRKYEQYF	TGTGCCAGCAGTTTAACAACTAGCGGGAGAAGGAAATACGAGCAGTACTTC
TRBJ2-2	-	TRBD2	TRBV9	CASSVAVAGPGELFF	TGTGCCAGCAGCGTCGCGGTAGCGGGGCCCGGGGAGCTGTTTTTT
TRBJ2-5	-	TRBD1	TRBV6-5	CASSTGQLGTQYF	TGTGCCAGCAGTACGGGACAGCTAGGGACCCAGTACTTC
TRBJ2-3	-	TRBD1	TRBV6-4	CASSDGTGGFDTQYF	TGTGCCAGCAGTGACGGGACAGGGGGCTTTGATACGCAGTATTTT
TRBJ2-1	few	TRBD2	TRBV13	CASSSIIGLAGGDSYNEQFF	TGTGCCAGCAGCTCAATTATCGGGCTAGCGGGAGGGGATTCCTACAATGAGCAGTTCTTC
TRBJ1-4	-	-	TRBV27	CASKGVPGPLDEKLFF	TGTGCCAGCAAAGGAGTTCCAGGGCCCCTCGATGAAAAACTGTTTTTT
TRBJ1-1	-	-	TRBV10-2	CASIPDRRYMNTEAFF	TGCGCCAGCATCCCCGACAGGAGGTACATGAACACTGAAGCTTTCTTT
TRBJ1-1	few	TRBD1	TRBV2	CASSVFRGRATEAFF	TGTGCCAGCAGTGTTTTCAGGGGGCGAGCGACTGAAGCTTTCTTT
TRBJ1-1	-	-	TRBV19	CASSIDGNTEAFF	TGTGCCAGTAGTATAGACGGGAACACTGAAGCTTTCTTT
TRBJ2-7	-	TRBD2	TRBV5-1	CASGEGSSYEQYF	TGCGCCAGCGGGGAGGGTTCCTCCTACGAGCAGTACTTC
TRBJ1-1	few	-	TRBV6-5	CASSPPFGGTEAFF	TGTGCCAGCAGCCCCCCTTTCGGGGGCACTGAAGCTTTCTTT
TRBJ1-1	-	-	TRBV7-9	CASSQTANTEAFF	TGTGCCAGCAGCCAGACAGCCAACACTGAAGCTTTCTTT
TRBJ2-3	-	TRBD2	TRBV18	CASSPKLAGGSDTQYF	TGTGCCAGCTCCCCAAAGCTAGCGGGAGGTTCAGATACGCAGTATTTT
TRBJ2-5	-	TRBD1	TRBV2	CASLGTVSSETQYF	TGTGCCAGCCTGGGGACAGTAAGTTCAGAGACCCAGTACTTC
TRBJ1-5	few	TRBD1	TRBV27	CASSYSGQGSQPQHF	TGTGCCAGCAGCTATTCCGGACAGGGTAGTCAGCCCCAGCATTTT
TRBJ2-5	-	TRBD2	TRBV7-9	CSSTLSGETQYF	TGTTCCAGCACCCTTAGCGGGGAGACCCAGTACTTC
TRBJ2-7	-	-	TRBV4-1	CASTRALGSDEQYF	TGCGCCAGCACTAGGGCCCTAGGGAGCGACGAGCAGTACTTC
TRBJ2-1	-	-	TRBV7-9	CASTQTSSYNEQFF	TGTGCCAGCACCCAGACTAGCTCCTACAATGAGCAGTTCTTC
TRBJ2-3	-	TRBD2	TRBV7-3	CASSPTPGLAGDTDTQYF	TGTGCCAGCAGCCCCACCCCGGGACTAGCGGGGGACACAGATACGCAGTATTTT
TRBJ2-2	-	-	TRBV27	CASSRSGATGELFF	TGTGCCAGCAGCCGCTCGGGAGCCACCGGGGAGCTGTTTTTT
TRBJ1-5	-	-	TRBV7-9	CASSLHSNQPQHF	TGTGCCAGCAGCTTACATAGCAATCAGCCCCAGCATTTT
TRBJ2-2	few	TRBD2	TRBV30	CAWASGRETGELFF	TGTGCCTGGGCTAGCGGGAGGGAGACCGGGGAGCTGTTTTTT
TRBJ2-3	-	-	TRBV5-1	CASSLASSGTDTQYF	TGCGCCAGCAGCTTGGCTTCTAGCGGCACAGATACGCAGTATTTT
TRBJ2-2	-	-	TRBV15	CATSRVETGELFF	TGTGCCACCAGCAGAGTCGAGACCGGGGAGCTGTTTTTT
TRBJ2-7	few	-	TRBV6-6	CASSYRLEAYEQYF	TGTGCCAGCAGTTATAGACTAGAAGCCTACGAGCAGTACTTC
TRBJ1-5	-	-	TRBV6-1	CASAAHPYSNQPQHF	TGTGCCAGCGCAGCGCACCCTTATAGCAATCAGCCCCAGCATTTT
TRBJ2-7	once	-	TRBV30	CACSSGGYEQYF	TGTGCCTGCTCATCAGGTGGCTACGAGCAGTACTTC
TRBJ1-5	-	-	TRBV28	CASRPGAVLSNQPQHF	TGTGCCAGCAGACCAGGGGCCGTACTTTCCAATCAGCCCCAGCATTTT
TRBJ1-1	few	TRBD1	TRBV5-1	CASSFDRAGAEAFF	TGCGCCAGCAGCTTCGACAGGGCAGGGGCTGAAGCTTTCTTT
TRBJ2-2	-	TRBD2	TRBV7-3	CASSVTSLDTGELFF	TGTGCCAGCAGCGTGACTAGCCTGGACACCGGGGAGCTGTTTTTT
TRBJ1-1	-	-	TRBV10-1	CASSESWRDTEAFF	TGCGCCAGCAGTGAGTCGTGGAGGGATACTGAAGCTTTCTTT
TRBJ2-7	-	TRBD1	TRBV4-2	CASSRERDSFSEQYF	TGTGCCAGCAGCCGGGAACGGGACAGCTTCAGCGAGCAGTACTTC
TRBJ2-7	few	-	TRBV5-5	CASTLTGGPYEQYF	TGTGCCAGCACCCTAACGGGGGGCCCCTACGAGCAGTACTTC
TRBJ2-7	few	-	TRBV2	CASSRDPEQYF	TGTGCCAGCAGTCGAGATCCTGAGCAGTACTTC
TRBJ2-1	few	TRBD2	TRBV2	CASSERIAGGNEQFF	TGTGCCAGCAGTGAACGGATAGCGGGAGGGAATGAGCAGTTCTTC
TRBJ2-2	-	-	TRBV5-1	CASSLVLNTGELFF	TGCGCCAGCAGCTTGGTCCTAAACACCGGGGAGCTGTTTTTT
TRBJ1-5	-	-	TRBV19	CASSTAGSNQPQHF	TGTGCCAGTAGTACGGCCGGGAGCAATCAGCCCCAGCATTTT
TRBJ2-1	-	TRBD1	TRBV7-9	CASSHHRDSNYNEQFF	TGTGCCAGCAGCCATCACCGGGACAGTAATTACAATGAGCAGTTCTTC
TRBJ2-1	-	TRBD2	TRBV19	CASSIEFAGVPHEQFF	TGTGCCAGTAGTATAGAGTTCGCGGGAGTCCCCCATGAGCAGTTCTTC
TRBJ2-3	-	TRBD2	TRBV19	CASSGTSGDTQYF	TGTGCCAGCTCCGGGACTAGCGGGGATACGCAGTATTTT